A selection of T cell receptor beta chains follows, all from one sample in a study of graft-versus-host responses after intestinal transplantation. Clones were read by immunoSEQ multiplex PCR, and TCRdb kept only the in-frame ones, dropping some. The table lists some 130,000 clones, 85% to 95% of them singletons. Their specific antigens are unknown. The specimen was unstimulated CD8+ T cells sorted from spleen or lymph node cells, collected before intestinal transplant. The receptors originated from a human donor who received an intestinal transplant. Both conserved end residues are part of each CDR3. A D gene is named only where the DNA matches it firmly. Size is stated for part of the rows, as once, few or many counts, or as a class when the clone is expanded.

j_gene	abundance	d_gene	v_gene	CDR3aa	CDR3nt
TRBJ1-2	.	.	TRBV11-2	CASSLEGSPYGYTF	TGTGCCAGCAGCTTAGAGGGCAGCCCCTATGGCTACACCTTC
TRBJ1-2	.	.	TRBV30	CAWSGNKDYGYTF	TGTGCCTGGAGTGGAAACAAAGACTATGGCTACACCTTC
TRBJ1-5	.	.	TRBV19	CASRSMGDSNQPQHF	TGTGCCAGTAGATCCATGGGAGATAGCAATCAGCCCCAGCATTTT
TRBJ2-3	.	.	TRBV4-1	CASSQTSGPGSGYTQYF	TGCGCCAGCAGCCAAACCTCAGGGCCGGGTTCCGGTTATACGCAGTATTTT
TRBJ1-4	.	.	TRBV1	CTSSQPRVGGKVTNEKLFF	TGCACCAGCAGCCAACCCAGGGTGGGGGGGAAGGTGACTAATGAAAAACTGTTTTTT
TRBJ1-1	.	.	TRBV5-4	CASSLEQLNTEAFF	TGTGCCAGCAGCTTGGAACAGCTGAACACTGAAGCTTTCTTT
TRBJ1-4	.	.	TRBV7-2	CASSSGVYNEKLFF	TGTGCCAGCAGCTCGGGCGTTTATAATGAAAAACTGTTTTTT
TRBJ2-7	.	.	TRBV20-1	CSELGYEQYF	TGCAGTGAGCTAGGCTACGAGCAGTACTTC
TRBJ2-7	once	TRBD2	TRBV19	CASSMGLAGGPYEQYF	TGTGCCAGTAGTATGGGACTAGCGGGAGGGCCGTACGAGCAGTACTTC
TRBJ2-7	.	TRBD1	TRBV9	CASSSQGYEQYF	TGTGCCAGCAGCTCACAGGGGTACGAGCAGTACTTC
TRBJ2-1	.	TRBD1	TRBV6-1	CASSEMGQGYNEQFF	TGTGCCAGCAGTGAAATGGGACAGGGCTACAATGAGCAGTTCTTC
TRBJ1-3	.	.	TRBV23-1	CASSHRDLITGNTIYF	TGCGCCAGCAGTCACCGGGACTTGATAACTGGAAACACCATATATTTT
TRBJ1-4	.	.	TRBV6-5	CASSGGGNNEKLFF	TGTGCCAGCAGCGGAGGGGGTAATAATGAAAAACTGTTTTTT
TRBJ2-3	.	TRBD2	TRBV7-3	CASSLAGGGDTQYF	TGTGCCAGCAGCCTAGCGGGAGGTGGTGATACGCAGTATTTT
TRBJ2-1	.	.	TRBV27	CASRLESYNEQFF	TGTGCCAGCAGACTAGAATCCTACAATGAGCAGTTCTTC
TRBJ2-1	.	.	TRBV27	CASSLFFYNNEQFF	TGTGCCAGCAGTTTATTTTTCTACAACAATGAGCAGTTCTTC
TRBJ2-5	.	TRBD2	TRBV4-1	CASSQDARLAGEETQYF	TGCGCCAGCAGCCAAGATGCACGACTAGCGGGAGAAGAGACCCAGTACTTC
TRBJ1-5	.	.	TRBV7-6	CASSLIDSNQPQHF	TGTGCCAGCAGCTTAATCGACAGCAATCAGCCCCAGCATTTT
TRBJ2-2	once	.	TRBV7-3	CASSYGSTGELFF	TGTGCCAGCAGCTACGGGTCTACCGGGGAGCTGTTTTTT
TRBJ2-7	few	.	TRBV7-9	CASSQAPISRSYEQYF	TGTGCCAGCAGCCAAGCTCCTATAAGTCGGTCCTACGAGCAGTACTTC